This T cell receptor (beta chain) emerged from a study of blood T cell repertoires in COVID-19. Study summary: Specimens from acute and convalescent COVID-19 originated in the United States, Italy and Spain. PBMCs, B-cell-depleted T cells, or T cells were the source of the cDNA or gDNA that made up the material.

Trimming pared 5 bases from V and 3 bases from J, leaving 16 bases between. The CDR3 sequence is 15 residues long. CDR1 MDHEN and CDR2 SYDVKM come from the germline V gene. The table lists this clone with a few counts. Authors' processing steps: Amplification with reference gene primers provided the estimates of nucleated cell counts. Generated by immunoSEQ multiplex PCR, the TCRdb table keeps only in-frame clones and is missing some. The DNA gave D and trimming, while V, J and clone size come from that table. This table has more than 85,000 clones, roughly 76% appearing once. Sequences were obtained from peripheral blood. The V call is TRBV28, the J call TRBJ1-2, with a tentative D call TRBD1 (5 bases). The origin of this receptor is a woman between 50 and 59 years old with acute or convalescent COVID-19. The CDR3 DNA is TGTGCCAGCAGTGCCCCGTCAGGGTCGGACTATGGCTACACCTTC. Residues: CASSAPSGSDYGYTF.